Sequencing of this T cell receptor beta chain was carried out in a study of a mutant IDH1 vaccine in newly diagnosed glioma. Data came from immunoSEQ multiplex PCR; TCRdb stores just in-frame clones and leaves some out. The table shows about 40,000 clones, with 84% occurring only once. A note on this clone: Its antigen is currently unknown.

Time point denoted: week 11, during vaccination. Every single dose of the vaccine, 300 ug of mutant IDH1 20-mer peptide, came with topical imiquimod. The CDR3 length is 16 residues. The TCR sequence derives from a man aged 40-49 years with glioma. The chain uses TRBV21-1 and TRBJ2-2; TRBD1 is the table's D call, not checked against the DNA. TRBV21-1 is tagged as a pseudogene. This material consisted of PBMCs, taken from a glioma patient whose treatment included an IDH1 peptide vaccine. CDR3 sequence reads: CASSFPVAGNTGELFF. CDR3 bases: TGTGCCAGCAGCTTCCCTGTGGCAGGGAACACCGGGGAGCTGTTTTTT.